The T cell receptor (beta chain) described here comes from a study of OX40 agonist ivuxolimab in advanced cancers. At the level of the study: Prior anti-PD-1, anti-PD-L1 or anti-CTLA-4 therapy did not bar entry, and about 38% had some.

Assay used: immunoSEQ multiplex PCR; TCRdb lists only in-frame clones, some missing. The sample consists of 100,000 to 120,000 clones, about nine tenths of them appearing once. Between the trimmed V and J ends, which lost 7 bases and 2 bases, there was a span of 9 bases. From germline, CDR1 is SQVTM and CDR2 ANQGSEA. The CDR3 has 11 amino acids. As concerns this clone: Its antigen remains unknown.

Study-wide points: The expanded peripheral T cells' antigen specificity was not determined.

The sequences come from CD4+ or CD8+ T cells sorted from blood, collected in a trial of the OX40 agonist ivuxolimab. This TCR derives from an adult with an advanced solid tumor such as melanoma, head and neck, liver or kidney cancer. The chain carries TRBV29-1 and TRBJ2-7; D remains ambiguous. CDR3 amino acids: CSAARAYEQYF. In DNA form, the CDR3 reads TGCAGCGCTGCCCGGGCCTACGAGCAGTACTTC.